The subject of this entry is one TCR beta chain. The clone's antigen remains unknown. The sample holds no much larger clone one base away, and base qualities are not on file. The cohort comprised more than 25 patients with locally advanced or metastatic urothelial carcinoma treated at Memorial Sloan Kettering on a trial protocol. Peripheral blood mononuclear cells were collected pretreatment and during treatment, with between 1 and 8 total time points obtained per patient. The Qiagen DNeasy Blood extraction kit was used to purify genomic DNA from total PBMCs and tumor samples. PBMCs were collected pretreatment and during treatment, and were isolated and stored as previously described. From the cysteine up to the phenylalanine, the CDR3 has a length of 17 residues. Only the CDR3 region is kept as DNA, spanning 51 bases read in frame from base 1. Compared with germline, V lacks 1 base and J lacks 2 bases; bases without a gene match: 10. CDR1 SGHRS and CDR2 YFSETQ are derived from the germline V gene.

This sample was taken from a study of PD-L1 blockade in urothelial cancer (dated by TCRdb to 2017 to 2019). Notes on the research overall: All patients started therapy in about 2014 and received atezolizumab 1,200 mg intravenously every 3 weeks. Twenty-nine patients had pretreatment blood TCR-seq, roughly 24 had at least one posttreatment blood collection, and roughly 24 had tumor TCR-seq. Durable clinical benefit was defined as progression-free survival longer than 6 months, and TCR features were also tested against progression-free and overall survival. An exploratory multi-omic analysis was conducted of the somatic, immune and clinical correlates of response to PD-L1 blockade with atezolizumab in urothelial cancer. Patients had an ECOG performance status of 0 or 1 and had received between 0 and 3 prior chemotherapy regimens. About 85% of the roughly 29 patients were males with bladder-origin urothelial cancer, and about 65% of the roughly 30 reported a prior smoking history. Whole exome sequencing and RNA sequencing of pretreatment tumors were performed alongside TCR sequencing in the same patients. Blood samples gave median yields of around 150,000 T cells and some 80,000 unique TCRs, along with a median clonality of 0.080. Blood samples were analyzed at two time points: 3 weeks after treatment start (second dose) and 6 weeks after treatment start. Several patients achieved durable clinical benefit and approximately 20 did not. TCR sequencing covered pretreatment tumor samples and matched, serially collected peripheral blood taken before and after atezolizumab treatment. Overall study results and their limits: Because the sample size was small (n ≈ 29) and many of the analyses were exploratory, the results are meant to be hypothesis-generating. A pretreatment peripheral blood TCR clonality below the median was linked to improved progression-free and overall survival. Greater expansion of tumor-associated TCR clones in peripheral blood 3 weeks after the start of treatment was observed in patients with durable benefit (n of about 24, p = 0.022).

To estimate absolute template abundance from read counts, synthetic TCR analog templates were spiked into each PCR. TCRbeta CDR3 regions were amplified from genomic DNA with bias-controlled V and J gene primers using the immunoSEQ assay. Rearranged TCRbeta segments were sequenced at approximately 20X coverage. Turning to the authors' computational methods: Clustering was used to correct sequencing errors, and CDR3s were annotated against IMGT so that V, D and J genes could be assigned. Only productive TCRbeta rearrangements were used in downstream analyses, excluding out-of-frame or stop-codon sequences. Clonality was computed as one minus Shannon entropy normalized by the log of the number of unique productive sequences. Fisher's exact test with Benjamini-Hochberg correction, at a threshold of adjusted p below 0.01, was used to find clones that differed between time points or between blood and tumor. What TCRdb holds here is the immuneACCESS table cut down to in-frame rearrangements. Part of the clones is not present; checked against another copy, under half of the missing clones reflect an unresolved V gene, and the others are unexplained. The D gene and trimming were derived from the DNA, and the V and J assignments and clone size from that table. The sample table lists some 30,000 clones, approximately 86% of them with a count of one. The biggest ten clones account for approximately 1.8% of the sample.

Here the sequenced sample was PBMCs, taken around atezolizumab (anti-PD-L1) treatment. The chain joins TRBV5-1 to TRBJ1-2; 8 junctional bases match TRBD1. The sequence was obtained from a middle-aged man with urothelial cancer. The CDR3 reads as follows: CASSLNRPTGDNYGYTF. The nucleotides read TGCGCCAGCAGCTTGAACCGCCCGACAGGGGACAACTATGGCTACACCTTC.